Below, 32 T cell receptor beta chains from the same sample are listed, as sequenced in a study of shared clonotypes between healthy human individuals. Libraries were prepared by immunoSEQ multiplex PCR; TCRdb keeps only in-frame clonotypes and omits some of them. This sample has about 2.5 million clones, with just under 95% found just once. The sample taken for sequencing was naive CD4+ T cells from PBMCs. Sample subset: CD45RA+ positively selected. The receptors were sampled from a young man in good health. Some clones in this sample may be carry-over from other donors' samples.

The chain is built from TRBV6-1 and TRBJ2-7, with 8 bases matching TRBD1. The J segment lost 1 base and the V segment lost 6 bases, leaving 5 bases of the junction unmatched. Germline CDR1 and CDR2: MNHNS and SASEGT. CDR3 length: 14 residues. This CDR3 is CASRDRALSYEQYF. The CDR3 bases are TGTGCCAGCAGGGACAGGGCCCTTTCCTACGAGCAGTACTTC.

The chain employs TRBV28 and TRBJ1-2, with D tentatively TRBD1 (6 bases). V was pared by 2 bases and J by 0 bases, with 10 bases between. There are 15 residues in the CDR3. Germline V gene sequence: CDR1 MDHEN, CDR2 SYDVKM. The CDR3 DNA reads TGTGCCAGCAGTTTAGGACAGACCCCTAACTATGGCTACACCTTC. As protein: CASSLGQTPNYGYTF.

The CDR3 nucleotides are TGCGCCAGCAGCTTGGATGCGCTCGCAGATACGCAGTATTTT. Its translation: CASSLDALADTQYF. The chain is built from TRBV5-1 and TRBJ2-3; D gene ambiguous. V lost 0 bases and J 4 bases, leaving 9 bases between the germline ends. Germline V gene lookup returns CDR1 SGHRS and CDR2 YFSETQ. This CDR3 contains 14 residues.

This clone was found once. The gene calls are TRBV5-1 and TRBJ2-7; D not certain. This CDR3 contains 14 residues. Germline-derived CDR1 and CDR2 are SGHRS and YFSETQ. V was trimmed by 4 bases and J by 5 bases, leaving 16 bases between them. This CDR3 reads CASSQDGLLDEQYF. DNA of the CDR3: TGCGCCAGCAGCCAGGACGGCCTTTTGGACGAGCAGTACTTC.

The V call is TRBV28, the J call TRBJ1-3; tentatively, D is TRBD1 (5 bases). Trimming removed 7 bases at V and 0 bases at J, with 10 bases between. Looked up from germline, CDR1 is MDHEN and CDR2 is SYDVKM. This CDR3 region has 14 residues. CDR3 coding DNA: TGTGCCAGCAACGGACAAGACTCTGGAAACACCATATATTTT. Translation gives CASNGQDSGNTIYF.

The rearrangement uses TRBV12-2 and TRBJ1-1. TRBV12-2 counts as a pseudogene. This CDR3 comprises 15 residues. CDR3 sequence (DNA): TGTGCAAGTCGCTTTACGGTCGGGGAGGACACTGAAGCTTTCTTT. Translating it yields CASRFTVGEDTEAFF.

This chain connects TRBV6-1 to TRBJ2-3; no clear D. CDR3 size: 12 residues. Germline CDR1 is MNHNS and CDR2 is SASEGT. Deletions cut 3 bases from V and 4 bases from J, with 5 bases between. The CDR3 here is CASSDPADTQYF. DNA of the CDR3: TGTGCCAGCAGTGACCCAGCAGATACGCAGTATTTT.

The rearrangement joins TRBV16 to TRBJ1-2; D ambiguous. V was pared by 1 base and J by 4 bases, with 10 bases between. This CDR3 spans 14 amino acids. Germline values: CDR1 KGHSY, CDR2 FQNENV. The CDR3: CASSQFMTLYGYTF. CDR3 nucleotides: TGTGCCAGCAGCCAATTTATGACCCTCTATGGCTACACCTTC.

The V and J genes are TRBV18 and TRBJ2-3; 9 bases align to TRBD2. Germline V gives CDR1 KGHSH, CDR2 LQKENI. The CDR3 is 16 residues long. Trimming at V came to 1 base and at J to 2 bases, leaving 4 bases not matched to a gene. In nucleotides, the CDR3 is TGTGCCAGCTCACCACTGGCGGGGGGGACCACAGATACGCAGTATTTT. The encoded protein is CASSPLAGGTTDTQYF.

The V and J genes are TRBV28 and TRBJ1-4; 7 bases line up with TRBD1. CDR1 is MDHEN and CDR2 is SYDVKM in the germline V gene. CDR3 length: 14 residues. Germline trimming cut 8 bases from V and 7 bases from J; bases unmatched to any gene: 10. The CDR3 nucleotides read TGTGCCAGCGCCCAGGGGGAGAGAGCTGAAAAACTGTTTTTT. This sequence encodes CASAQGERAEKLFF.

This chain links TRBV6-6 with TRBJ1-2; no clear D. The CDR3 covers 16 residues. Per germline, CDR1 MNHNY and CDR2 SVGAGI (reference sequence). The germline V and J ends were trimmed by 0 bases and 2 bases, with 13 bases remaining between them. CDR3: CASSYSQGRPNYGYTF. The CDR3, as DNA: TGTGCCAGCAGTTACTCGCAAGGGCGACCAAACTATGGCTACACCTTC.

This clone has only one observation. Other DNA sequences within the sample encode an identical CDR3. The V call is TRBV28, the J call TRBJ2-7; D is undetermined. V was trimmed by 3 bases and J by 6 bases, leaving 6 bases between them. CDR3 length: 11 amino acids. The germline V gene encodes CDR1 MDHEN and CDR2 SYDVKM. As DNA, the CDR3 is TGTGCCAGCAGTTTCGGGCTCGAGCAGTACTTC. Amino acids: CASSFGLEQYF.

The V call is TRBV9, the J call TRBJ2-7; D tentatively reads TRBD1 or TRBD2 (6 bases each). Germline V CDR1 and CDR2: SGDLS, YYNGEE. The CDR3 sequence is 14 residues long. Trimming shortened V by 1 base and J by 3 bases, and 11 bases separated the two germline ends. DNA of the CDR3: TGTGCCAGCAGCGTATCGGGGGCACACTACGAGCAGTACTTC. Translation gives CASSVSGAHYEQYF.

CDR3: CASSLGNPQDTQYF. CDR3 DNA sequence: TGTGCCAGCAGCTTAGGTAATCCCCAAGATACGCAGTATTTT. V and J are TRBV11-3 and TRBJ2-3; no reliable D call. The CDR3 extends over 14 amino acids. The germline V and J ends were trimmed by 1 base and 5 bases, with 10 bases remaining between them. In germline, CDR1 is SGHNT, CDR2 YENEEA.

The rearrangement uses TRBV7-2 and TRBJ1-2; weak D call: TRBD1 (5 bases). V was pared by 5 bases and J by 2 bases, with 15 bases between. Germline CDR1 and CDR2: SGHTA and FQGNSA. CDR3 length: 15 residues. The CDR3 sequence is CASSMTGTANYGYTF. The CDR3, as DNA: TGTGCCAGCAGCATGACCGGGACGGCCAACTATGGCTACACCTTC.

This clone was seen a single time. The chain links TRBV2 to TRBJ2-5; 12 bases are shared with TRBD2. CDR1 SNHLY and CDR2 FYNNEI come from the germline V gene. V lost 8 bases to trimming and J lost 3 bases; unmatched junction nucleotides: 7. CDR3 size: 15 residues. The chain's CDR3 is CASGRLAGAEETQYF. CDR3 nucleotides: TGTGCCAGCGGTCGACTAGCGGGAGCGGAAGAGACCCAGTACTTC.

This clone was recorded once. The rearrangement joins TRBV5-1 to TRBJ2-1; no reliable D call. V was trimmed by 4 bases and J by 0 bases, leaving 8 bases between them. Germline V gene lookup returns CDR1 SGHRS and CDR2 YFSETQ. There are 14 residues in the CDR3. The DNA for the CDR3 is TGCGCCAGCAGCCCCCCCCTCTCCTACAATGAGCAGTTCTTC. This sequence encodes CASSPPLSYNEQFF.

The chain couples TRBV19 to TRBJ2-3; D possibly corresponds to TRBD1 (5 bases). The CDR3 sequence is 11 residues long. V dropped 4 bases and J dropped 12 bases, with 11 bases sitting between them. Germline V gene sequence: CDR1 LNHDA, CDR2 SQIVND (reference sequence). CDR3 region: CASSTDRYQYF. Written as DNA, the CDR3 is TGTGCCAGTAGTACCGACAGATATCAGTATTTT.

This sequence joins TRBV2 and TRBJ2-5; no reliable D call. V dropped 7 bases and J dropped 0 bases, with 6 bases sitting between them. Germline V lookup: CDR1 SNHLY, CDR2 FYNNEI. This CDR3 is built from 12 residues. The CDR3 bases are TGTGCCAGCACTACAGACCAAGAGACCCAGTACTTC. Its translation: CASTTDQETQYF.

With regard to this clone: This sample includes further DNA sequences coding for the same CDR3. The rearrangement links TRBV28 to TRBJ1-3; a weak D match, TRBD1 (6 bases). Trimming shortened V by 4 bases and J by 1 base, and 8 bases separated the two germline ends. There are 14 residues in the CDR3. Looked up from germline, CDR1 is MDHEN and CDR2 is SYDVKM. The CDR3 DNA is TGTGCCAGCAGTTCTACAGGGTCTGGAAACACCATATATTTT. It yields the protein CASSSTGSGNTIYF.

The rearrangement links TRBV14 to TRBJ2-1, with 10 bases identical to TRBD2. CDR1 is SGHDN and CDR2 is FVKESK in the germline V gene. With V trimmed by 4 bases and J by 5 bases, 5 bases remained unmatched. The CDR3 covers 15 residues. The CDR3 sequence is CASSLRLAGHNEQFF. The CDR3, as DNA: TGTGCCAGCAGCCTCCGACTAGCGGGTCACAATGAGCAGTTCTTC.

The CDR3 loop is CATSGTDSLWTQYF. The CDR3 DNA is TGTGCCACCAGCGGGACAGACTCTCTCTGGACGCAGTATTTT. The chain carries TRBV15 and TRBJ2-3; 7 bases are shared with TRBD1. Germline V gene data show CDR1 as LNHNV and CDR2 as YYDKDF (reference sequence). The CDR3 has 14 amino acids. Germline trimming cut 5 bases from V and 9 bases from J; bases unmatched to any gene: 11.

This clone was picked up one time. The same CDR3 arises from other DNA sequences in this sample as well. DNA for the CDR3: TGTGCCAGCAGCTTAGCTGGCAGGCAAGAGACCCAGTACTTC. Its translation is CASSLAGRQETQYF. This rearrangement joins TRBV7-2 to TRBJ2-5, with D unresolved. CDR1 and CDR2 (germline): SGHTA, FQGNSA. The V end was cut by 0 bases, the J end by 2 bases, with 7 bases between. This CDR3 is built from 14 residues.

J is TRBJ1-4 and V is TRBV27, with TRBD1 matching over 9 bases. Germline V gives CDR1 MNHEY, CDR2 SMNVEV (reference sequence). The CDR3 contains 14 residues. The J segment lost 8 bases and the V segment lost 3 bases, leaving 4 bases of the junction unmatched. CDR3 nucleotides: TGTGCCAGCAGTTTCACAGGGGGCAGAGAAAAACTGTTTTTT. Translated, it gives CASSFTGGREKLFF.

The chain combines TRBV6-1 with TRBJ2-5; possibly TRBD1 for D (6 bases). The closer fit of TRBJ2-7 to the DNA end suggests the J call may be wrong. The germline V gene has CDR1 MNHNS and CDR2 SASEGT. The length of the CDR3 is 15 residues. The CDR3 DNA follows: TGTGCCAGCAGTGAAGCAGGGGGTAACCTCTACGAGCAGTACTTC. This sequence encodes CASSEAGGNLYEQYF.

The chain couples TRBV6-1 to TRBJ2-2, with D possibly being TRBD2 (6 bases). The ends were cut back, 7 bases at V and 7 bases at J, with 16 bases in the middle. The CDR3 is 14 residues long. Germline-derived CDR1 and CDR2 are MNHNS and SASEGT. Here the CDR3 DNA reads TGTGCCAGCAATAAAAGGCGGGAAATCGGGGAGCTGTTTTTT. Amino acids: CASNKRREIGELFF.

This rearrangement joins TRBV28 to TRBJ1-5; TRBD1 agrees at 9 bases. CDR1 is MDHEN, CDR2 SYDVKM, per germline. V lost 5 bases, J lost 6 bases, and 5 bases stayed unmatched. The CDR3 has 14 residues. The CDR3 protein is CASSIQGAGQPQHF. CDR3 in DNA: TGTGCCAGCAGTATACAGGGGGCTGGTCAGCCCCAGCATTTT.

In the case of this clone: One end of the junction fails to match germline, which may point to a read error. The chain carries TRBV2 and TRBJ2-3, with TRBD1 matching over 9 bases. This CDR3 is 14 amino acids long. From germline, CDR1 is SNHLY and CDR2 FYNNEI. In DNA form, the CDR3 reads TGTGCCAGCAGTCCAATATATGACAGGGGGGCCGGGGATTTT. It specifies CASSPIYDRGAGDF.

CDR3 amino acids: CASSFDRYTEAFF. The DNA of the CDR3 is TGCGCCAGCAGTTTTGACCGATACACTGAAGCTTTCTTT. This chain uses TRBV10-1 with TRBJ1-1; D uncertain. The CDR3 covers 13 residues. V lost 5 bases and J lost 3, with 10 bases in between. Per the germline V gene, CDR1 is WNHNN and CDR2 is SYGVQD (reference sequence).

The J gene is TRBJ2-7, the V gene TRBV7-2; no firm D call. Trimming took 2 bases from V and 6 from J, leaving 14 bases between them. CDR1 and CDR2 from the germline V gene are SGHTA and FQGNSA. The CDR3 totals 14 residues. CDR3 loop: CASSLSGRLGEQYF. DNA of the CDR3: TGTGCCAGCAGCTTAAGTGGAAGACTGGGCGAGCAGTACTTC. Full variable domain (missing parts from reference TRBV7-2 and TRBJ2-7): GAGVSQSPSNKVTEKGKDVELRCDPISGHTALYWYRQSLGQGLEFLIYFQGNSAPDKSGLPSDRFSAERTGGSVSTLTIQRTQQEDSAVYLCASSLSGRLGEQYFGPGTRLTVT.

The rearrangement joins TRBV6-1 to TRBJ1-3, with no clear D. With 2 bases removed from V and 4 bases from J, the gap between germline ends came to 9 bases. The CDR3 spans 14 residues. Germline-derived CDR1 and CDR2 are MNHNS and SASEGT. In nucleotides, the CDR3 is TGTGCCAGCAGTGAAAGAACAAAGGGAAACACCATATATTTT. This encodes CASSERTKGNTIYF.

This chain joins TRBV5-1 and TRBJ2-1, with 8 bases aligning to TRBD1. J gave up 5 bases and V 2 bases, and 6 bases lay outside the gene matches. In germline, CDR1 is SGHRS, CDR2 YFSETQ. The CDR3 sequence is 15 residues long. The CDR3, as DNA: TGCGCCAGCAGCTTTTTTGGACAGGGAGACAATGAGCAGTTCTTC. This translates into CASSFFGQGDNEQFF. Filled out from reference TRBV5-1 and TRBJ2-1, the complete variable domain reads KAGVTQTPRYLIKTRGQQVTLSCSPISGHRSVSWYQQTPGQGLQFLFEYFSETQRNKGNFPGRFSGRQFSNSRSEMNVSTLELGDSALYLCASSFFGQGDNEQFFGPGTRLTVL.